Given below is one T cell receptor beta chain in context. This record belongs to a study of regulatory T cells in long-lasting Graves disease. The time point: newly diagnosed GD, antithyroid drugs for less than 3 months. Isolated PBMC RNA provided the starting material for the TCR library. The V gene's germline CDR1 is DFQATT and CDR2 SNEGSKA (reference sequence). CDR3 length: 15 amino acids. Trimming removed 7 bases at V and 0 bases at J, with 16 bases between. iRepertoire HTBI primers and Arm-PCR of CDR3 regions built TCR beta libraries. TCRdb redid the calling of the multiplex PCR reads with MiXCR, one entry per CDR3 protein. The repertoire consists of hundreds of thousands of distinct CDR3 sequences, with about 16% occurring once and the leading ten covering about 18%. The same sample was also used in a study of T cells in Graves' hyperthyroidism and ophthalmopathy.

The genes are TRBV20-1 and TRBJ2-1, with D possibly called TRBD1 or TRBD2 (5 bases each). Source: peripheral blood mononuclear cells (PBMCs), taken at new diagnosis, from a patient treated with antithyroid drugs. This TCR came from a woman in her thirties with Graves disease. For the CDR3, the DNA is TGCAGTGGGACACTAGTTGAAAGCTCCTACAATGAGCAGTTCTTC. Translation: CSGTLVESSYNEQFF.